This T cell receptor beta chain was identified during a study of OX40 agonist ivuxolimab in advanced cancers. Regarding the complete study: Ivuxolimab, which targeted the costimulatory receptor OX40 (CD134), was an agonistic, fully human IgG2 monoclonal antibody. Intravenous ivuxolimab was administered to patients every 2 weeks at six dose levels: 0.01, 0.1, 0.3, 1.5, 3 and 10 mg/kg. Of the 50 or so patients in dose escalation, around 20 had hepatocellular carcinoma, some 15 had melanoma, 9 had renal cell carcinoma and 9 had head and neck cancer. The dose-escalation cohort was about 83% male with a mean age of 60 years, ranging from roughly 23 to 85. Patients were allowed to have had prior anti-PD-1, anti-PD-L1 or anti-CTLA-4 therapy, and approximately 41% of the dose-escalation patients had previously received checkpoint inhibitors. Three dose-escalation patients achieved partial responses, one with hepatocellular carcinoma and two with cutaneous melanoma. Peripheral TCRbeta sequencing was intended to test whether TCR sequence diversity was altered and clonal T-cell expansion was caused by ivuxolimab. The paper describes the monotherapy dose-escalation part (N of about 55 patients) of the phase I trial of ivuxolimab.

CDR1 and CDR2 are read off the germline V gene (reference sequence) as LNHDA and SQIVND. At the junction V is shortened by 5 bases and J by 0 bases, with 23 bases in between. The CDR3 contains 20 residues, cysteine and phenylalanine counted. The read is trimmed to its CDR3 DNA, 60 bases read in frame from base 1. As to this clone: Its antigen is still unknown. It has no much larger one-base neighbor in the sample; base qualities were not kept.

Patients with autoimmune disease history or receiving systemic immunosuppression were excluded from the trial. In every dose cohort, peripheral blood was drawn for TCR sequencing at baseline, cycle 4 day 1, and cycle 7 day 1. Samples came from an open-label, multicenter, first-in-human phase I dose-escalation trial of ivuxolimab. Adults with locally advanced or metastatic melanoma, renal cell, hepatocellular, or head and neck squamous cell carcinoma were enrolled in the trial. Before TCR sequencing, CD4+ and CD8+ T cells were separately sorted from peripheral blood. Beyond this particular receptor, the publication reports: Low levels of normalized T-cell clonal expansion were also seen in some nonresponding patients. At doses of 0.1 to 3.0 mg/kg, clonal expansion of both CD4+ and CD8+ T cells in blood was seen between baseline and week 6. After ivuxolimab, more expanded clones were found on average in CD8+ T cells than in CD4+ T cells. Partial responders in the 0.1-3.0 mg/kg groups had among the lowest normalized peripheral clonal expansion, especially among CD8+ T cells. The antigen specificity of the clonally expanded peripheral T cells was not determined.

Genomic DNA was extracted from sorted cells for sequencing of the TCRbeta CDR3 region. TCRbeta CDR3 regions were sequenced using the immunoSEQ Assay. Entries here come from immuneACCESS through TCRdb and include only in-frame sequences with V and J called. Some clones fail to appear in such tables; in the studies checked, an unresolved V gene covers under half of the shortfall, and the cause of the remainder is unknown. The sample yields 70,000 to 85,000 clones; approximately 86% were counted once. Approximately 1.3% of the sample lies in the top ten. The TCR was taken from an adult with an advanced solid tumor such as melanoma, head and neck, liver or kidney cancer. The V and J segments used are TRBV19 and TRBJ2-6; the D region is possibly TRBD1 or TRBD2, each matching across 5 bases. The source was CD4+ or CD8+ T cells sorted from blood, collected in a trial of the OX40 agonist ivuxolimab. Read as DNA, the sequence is TGTGCCAGTAGTCCGCACCCTAGGGGACGGCGGACCTCTGGGGCCAACGTCCTGACTTTC. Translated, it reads CASSPHPRGRRTSGANVLTF.